One and the same sample provided the 12 T cell receptor beta chains below, sequenced in a study of spatial heterogeneity in lung cancer. MiXCR, applied by TCRdb to the 5' RACE reads, yields one record per CDR3 protein. Of 95,000 to 130,000 distinct CDR3 sequences detected, 12% appear once; the ten largest clones hold around 17%. Noted time point: blood at routine non-recurrence follow-up after resection. The study sequenced unsorted whole RNA from tumor, nontumor lung or frozen PBMC. The material was PBMCs, obtained at follow-up. The receptors originated from a male donor with early-stage non-small cell lung cancer.

This clonotype was seen only a few times. V and J are TRBV28 and TRBJ2-5; D might be TRBD2 (7 bases). Germline V gene sequence: CDR1 MDHEN, CDR2 SYDVKM. Trimming left V 6 bases short and J 2 bases short, with 16 bases between. This CDR3 is built from 15 residues. The CDR3 DNA is TGTGCCAGCAGCCTGGGGGGGCCGTTTCAAGAGACCCAGTACTTC. This translates into CASSLGGPFQETQYF.

The table lists this clonotype with a few counts. The chain carries TRBV5-1 and TRBJ2-7, with a possible D match to TRBD1 (5 bases). This CDR3 contains 14 residues. Germline V gene lookup returns CDR1 SGHRS and CDR2 YFSETQ. V lost 4 bases, J lost 0 bases, and 11 bases lay in between. The CDR3 region has the DNA TGCGCCAGCAGCAATACAGGTAGCTCCTACGAGCAGTACTTC. This sequence encodes CASSNTGSSYEQYF.

This clonotype was observed a handful of times. This chain connects TRBV20-1 to TRBJ2-2; D not certain. The V gene lost 6 bases and the J gene lost 4 bases, with 18 bases spanning the gap. The CDR3 is 15 amino acids. Looked up from germline, CDR1 is DFQATT and CDR2 is SNEGSKA (reference sequence). In DNA, the CDR3 is TGCAGTGCCAGGATTCCCGACGGCCGCACCGGGGAGCTGTTTTTT. Amino acids: CSARIPDGRTGELFF.

The chain carries TRBV7-6 and TRBJ2-6; D is undetermined. The germline V gene has CDR1 SGHVS and CDR2 FNYEAQ. The CDR3 totals 18 residues. The V end lost 5 bases, the J end lost 2 bases, and 19 bases lay between the germline ends. The CDR3: CASSPPGSWTTGANVLTF. As DNA, the CDR3 is TGTGCCAGCAGCCCTCCCGGGTCCTGGACCACTGGGGCCAACGTCCTGACTTTC. The full variable domain, its missing parts supplied by reference TRBV7-6 and TRBJ2-6, is GAGVSQSPRYKVTKRGQDVALRCDPISGHVSLYWYRQALGQGPEFLTYFNYEAQQDKSGLPNDRFSAERPEGSISTLTIQRTEQRDSAMYRCASSPPGSWTTGANVLTFGAGSRLTVL.

The chain is built from TRBV7-2 and TRBJ2-1, with TRBD1 identical over 9 bases. The V gene's germline CDR1 is SGHTA and CDR2 FQGNSA. The CDR3 has 15 amino acids. The ends lost 5 bases at V and 4 bases at J; junction bases unmatched: 6. The CDR3 is CASSPDRGTYNEQFF. The CDR3 nucleotides read TGTGCCAGCAGCCCAGACAGGGGGACTTACAATGAGCAGTTCTTC.

In its sample, this clonotype was seen a few times. This chain joins TRBV10-3 and TRBJ2-2, with 8 bases matching TRBD1. Germline V gives CDR1 ENHRY, CDR2 SYGVKD. The CDR3 length is 14 residues. Trimming cost V 7 bases and J 4 bases; bases outside gene matches: 5. CDR3 nucleotides: TGTGCCATCAACCCGGACAGGGTCACCGGGGAGCTGTTTTTT. As protein: CAINPDRVTGELFF.

This chain links TRBV20-1 with TRBJ2-1; D not resolved. Germline CDR1 is DFQATT and CDR2 is SNEGSKA (reference sequence). CDR3 size: 14 residues. V shed 4 bases and J shed 4 bases, with 14 bases lying between them. The CDR3 DNA reads as TGCAGTGCTAACCCCCCTGACGGATACAATGAGCAGTTCTTC. Translated: CSANPPDGYNEQFF.

The rearrangement links TRBV7-8 to TRBJ1-5; 7 bases fit TRBD1. This CDR3 contains 15 residues. Per the germline V gene, CDR1 is SGHVS and CDR2 is FQNEAQ. The J segment lost 4 bases and the V segment lost 5 bases, leaving 8 bases of the junction unmatched. The CDR3 DNA follows: TGTGCCAGCAGCCAGGTCCGGGACAGAAATCAGCCCCAGCATTTT. It yields the protein CASSQVRDRNQPQHF.

This sequence joins TRBV3-1 and TRBJ1-6; 10 bases line up with TRBD1. Germline V gene lookup returns CDR1 LGHDT and CDR2 YNNKEL (reference sequence). V was pared by 6 bases and J by 9 bases, with 8 bases of the junction left unmatched. This CDR3 is built from 15 residues. As DNA, the CDR3 is TGTGCCAGCAGTCGGACAGGGGGAAGTCCTTCACCCCTCCACTTT. Amino acid sequence: CASSRTGGSPSPLHF.

This clonotype was observed once. This chain joins TRBV5-4 and TRBJ1-1; unclear D gene. CDR1 is SGHNT, CDR2 YYREEE, per germline (reference sequence). This CDR3 is built from 16 residues. V was trimmed by 0 bases and J by 1 base, leaving 13 bases between them. CDR3 bases: TGTGCCAGCAGCTTGGGGAGGTGGGAGTCGAACACTGAAGCTTTCTTT. This translates into CASSLGRWESNTEAFF. Full variable domain (remainder filled in from reference TRBV5-4 and TRBJ1-1): ETGVTQSPTHLIKTRGQQVTLRCSSQSGHNTVSWYQQALGQGPQFIFQYYREEENGRGNFPPRFSGLQFPNYSSELNVNALELDDSALYLCASSLGRWESNTEAFFGQGTRLTVV.

The chain combines TRBV12-3 or TRBV12-4 with TRBJ2-3; 9 positions agree with TRBD2. The CDR3 is made up of 16 amino acids. V gave up 1 base and J gave up 6 bases; unmatched junction bases: 8. CDR3 DNA sequence: TGTGCCAGCAGTTTAGTTAGCGGGGGCGCGGGGGATACGCAGTATTTT. Its protein product is CASSLVSGGAGDTQYF.

The chain is built from TRBV21-1 and TRBJ1-6; the D call of TRBD1 is as the table states it, not checked on the DNA. TRBV21-1 is assigned pseudogene status. The length of the CDR3 is 20 residues. CDR3 coding DNA: TGTGCCAGCAGCAAAGCAGGGGACAGGGAGGGAAGCTCCTATAATTCACCCCTCCACTTT. This translates into CASSKAGDREGSSYNSPLHF.